This T cell receptor beta chain is drawn from a study of T cells in Graves' hyperthyroidism and ophthalmopathy. The CDR3 regions of TCR beta were amplified from RNA transcripts. HTBI primers were employed in a first-round RT-PCR of the TCR CDR3. A single record per CDR3 protein comes from TCRdb applying MiXCR to the multiplex PCR reads. The table records around 270,000 distinct CDR3 sequences, around 20% of them present only once. For the diagnoses, clinical symptoms, serum thyroxine and TRAb, thyroid ultrasound and orbital computed tomography were used. Germline V gene lookup returns CDR1 KGHDR and CDR2 SFDVKD. The CDR3 is 13 amino acids. With 4 bases removed from V and 5 bases from J, the gap between germline ends came to 11 bases.

The TCR comes from a man between 50 and 59 years old with Graves' ophthalmopathy. The chain employs TRBV24-1 and TRBJ2-7; TRBD2 might be the D (5 bases). Material for sequencing was blood. The CDR3 DNA sequence: TGTGCCACCAGTGACGCCGGGAAACACGAGCAGTACTTC. It encodes CATSDAGKHEQYF.